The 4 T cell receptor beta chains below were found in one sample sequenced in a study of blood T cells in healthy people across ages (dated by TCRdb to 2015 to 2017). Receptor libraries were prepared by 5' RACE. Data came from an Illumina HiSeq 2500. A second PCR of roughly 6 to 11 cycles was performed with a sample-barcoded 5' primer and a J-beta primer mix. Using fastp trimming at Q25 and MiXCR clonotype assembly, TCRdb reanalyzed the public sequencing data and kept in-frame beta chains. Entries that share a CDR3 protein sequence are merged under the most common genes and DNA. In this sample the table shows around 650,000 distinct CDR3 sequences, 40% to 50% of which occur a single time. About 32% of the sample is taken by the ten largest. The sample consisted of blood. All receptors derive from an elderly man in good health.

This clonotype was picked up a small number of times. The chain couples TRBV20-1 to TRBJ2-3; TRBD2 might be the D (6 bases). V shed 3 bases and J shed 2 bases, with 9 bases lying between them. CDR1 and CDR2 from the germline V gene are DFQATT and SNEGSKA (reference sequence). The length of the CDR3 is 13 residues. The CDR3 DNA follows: TGCAGTGCTAGCCGGGGGTCCACAGATACGCAGTATTTT. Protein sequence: CSASRGSTDTQYF.

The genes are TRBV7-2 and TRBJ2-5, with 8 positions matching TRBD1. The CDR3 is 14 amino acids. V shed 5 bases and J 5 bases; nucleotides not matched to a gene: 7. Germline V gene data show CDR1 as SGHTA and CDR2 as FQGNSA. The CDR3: CASSGRTGSETQYF. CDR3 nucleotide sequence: TGTGCCAGCAGCGGGCGGACAGGGAGCGAGACCCAGTACTTC.

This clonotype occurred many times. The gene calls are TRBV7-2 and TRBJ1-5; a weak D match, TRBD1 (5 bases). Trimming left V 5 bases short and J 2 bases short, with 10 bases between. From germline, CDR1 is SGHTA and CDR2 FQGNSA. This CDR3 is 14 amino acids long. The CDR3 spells CASSPRGGNQPQHF. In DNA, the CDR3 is TGTGCCAGCAGCCCAAGGGGCGGCAATCAGCCCCAGCATTTT.

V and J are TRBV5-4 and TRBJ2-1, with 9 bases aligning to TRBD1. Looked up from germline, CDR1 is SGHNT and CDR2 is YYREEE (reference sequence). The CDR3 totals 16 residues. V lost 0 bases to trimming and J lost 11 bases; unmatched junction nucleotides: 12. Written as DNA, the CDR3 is TGTGCCAGCAGCTTGGGAACCGGGACAGGGAATGGTAAGCAGTTCTTC. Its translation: CASSLGTGTGNGKQFF.